The 5 T cell receptor beta chains below were found in one sample sequenced in a study of T cells in Graves' hyperthyroidism and ophthalmopathy. Amplification of TCR beta CDR3 regions was performed using RNA transcripts as template. During a first-round RT-PCR of the TCR CDR3, the HTBI primer set was used. TCRdb redid the calling of the multiplex PCR reads with MiXCR, one entry per CDR3 protein. The sample carries about 400,000 distinct CDR3 sequences, more than 13% recorded once. The source material was blood. The source is a middle-aged man with Graves' ophthalmopathy.

The J gene is TRBJ2-3, the V gene TRBV29-1, with TRBD1 matching over 10 bases. The V and J ends lost 7 bases and 4 bases, in that order; junction bases with no gene match: 8. The CDR3 extends over 14 amino acids. Germline V gene data show CDR1 as SQVTM and CDR2 as ANQGSEA. The CDR3 loop is CSAGGDRGADTQYF. CDR3 bases: TGCAGCGCTGGGGGGGACAGGGGTGCAGATACGCAGTATTTT.

This clonotype has more than one count but fewer than ten. The chain joins TRBV9 to TRBJ2-1; D is possibly TRBD2 (7 bases). The CDR3 has 13 residues. Germline lookup yields CDR1 SGDLS and CDR2 YYNGEE. Trimming took off 6 bases at V and 10 bases at J, with 17 bases between the two ends. CDR3 sequence: CASTRLGGGEQFF. CDR3 nucleotide sequence: TGTGCCAGCACCAGACTAGGGGGGGGGGAGCAGTTCTTC.

In this sample, this clonotype turned up many times. The chain combines TRBV11-3 with TRBJ2-1, with TRBD2 identical over 12 bases. The V and J ends lost 1 base and 12 bases, in that order; junction bases with no gene match: 7. Germline CDR1 SGHNT, CDR2 YENEEA. This CDR3 is built from 15 residues. CDR3 protein: CASSLGEMTSGRQFF. DNA for the CDR3: TGTGCCAGCAGCTTAGGCGAAATGACTAGCGGGAGGCAGTTCTTC.

This clonotype has at least ten counts. This sequence joins TRBV6-2 or TRBV6-3 and TRBJ2-7; tentative D call: TRBD2 (6 bases). The CDR3 covers 14 residues. V was trimmed by 6 bases and J by 7 bases, leaving 19 bases between them. CDR1 is MNHEY, CDR2 SVGEGT, per germline. The CDR3 nucleotides are TGTGCCAGCAGGCCGGGCGGGACCCCGGGGGAGCAGTACTTC. Amino acid sequence: CASRPGGTPGEQYF.

This clonotype occurred a few times. The CDR3 spells CASSSPVGQGITKNIQYF. For the CDR3, the DNA is TGCGCCAGCAGCTCCCCCGTCGGACAGGGTATTACCAAAAACATTCAGTACTTC. The chain uses TRBV5-1 and TRBJ2-4; 8 nucleotides align to TRBD1. CDR3 length: 18 residues. CDR1 and CDR2 from the germline V gene are SGHRS and YFSETQ. Trimming took 3 bases from V and 2 from J; bases not matched to a gene: 13. The full variable domain, with the rest looked up from reference TRBV5-1 and TRBJ2-4, is KAGVTQTPRYLIKTRGQQVTLSCSPISGHRSVSWYQQTPGQGLQFLFEYFSETQRNKGNFPGRFSGRQFSNSRSEMNVSTLELGDSALYLCASSSPVGQGITKNIQYFGAGTRLSVL.